This T cell receptor beta chain was documented in a study of prognosis after radiotherapy for stage I lung cancer. The study amplified the TCR beta CDR3 region from genomic DNA. This amplification was carried out by two rounds of multiplex PCR. Each TRBV and TRBJ gene had its own primer in the first PCR round. TCRdb re-called the multiplex PCR reads through MiXCR, storing one row per CDR3 protein. Of tens of thousands of distinct CDR3 sequences listed, around 45% are singletons. Germline V gives CDR1 MDHEN, CDR2 SYDVKM. CDR3 length: 16 residues. Trimming stripped 5 bases from V and 3 bases from J, with 17 bases between.

The specimen comprised PBMCs, sampled before or after stereotactic body radiation therapy (not recorded which). The sequence was collected from a donor over 45 with non-small cell lung cancer. The gene calls are TRBV28 and TRBJ1-5; unclear D gene. The CDR3 nucleotides are TGTGCCAGCAGTGACCAACAACGGTTCAACAATCAGCCCCAGCATTTT. This translates into CASSDQQRFNNQPQHF.